The present T cell receptor beta chain was sequenced within a study of blood T cell repertoires in COVID-19. The CDR3 is 15 amino acids. The germline CDR1 and CDR2 sequences are ENHRY and SYGVKD. V shed 6 bases, J shed 3 bases, and the junction held 7 bases outside the gene matches. TCRdb keeps only in-frame clones here, not all; method: immunoSEQ multiplex PCR. In the table there are roughly 160,000 clones, around 88% of which are singletons. The sequencing input was peripheral blood. This sequence was found in a woman aged 70 to 79 who had recovered from COVID-19. V and J are TRBV10-3 and TRBJ2-7, with 11 nucleotides matching TRBD2. CDR3 nucleotide sequence: TGTGCCATCAGCTCCGGACTAGCGGGTTACTACGAGCAGTACTTC. As protein: CAISSGLAGYYEQYF.